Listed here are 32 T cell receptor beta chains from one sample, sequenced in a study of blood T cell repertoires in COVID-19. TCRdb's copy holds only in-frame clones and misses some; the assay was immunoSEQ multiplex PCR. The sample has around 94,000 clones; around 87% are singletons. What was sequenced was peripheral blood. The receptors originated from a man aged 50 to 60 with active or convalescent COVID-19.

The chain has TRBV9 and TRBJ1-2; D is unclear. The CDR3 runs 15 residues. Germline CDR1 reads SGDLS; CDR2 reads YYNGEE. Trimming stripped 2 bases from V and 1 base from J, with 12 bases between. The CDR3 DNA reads TGTGCCAGCAGCGTTACCGACACCTTTAACTATGGCTACACCTTC. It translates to CASSVTDTFNYGYTF.

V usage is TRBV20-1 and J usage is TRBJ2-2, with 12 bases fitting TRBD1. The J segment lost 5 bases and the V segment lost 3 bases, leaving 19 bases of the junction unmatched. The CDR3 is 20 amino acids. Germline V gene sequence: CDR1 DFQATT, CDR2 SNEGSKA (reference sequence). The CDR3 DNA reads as TGCAGTGCTAGTGGTCACCGTCTTCCGGGACAGGGGGCTCGGACCGGGGAGCTGTTTTTT. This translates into CSASGHRLPGQGARTGELFF.

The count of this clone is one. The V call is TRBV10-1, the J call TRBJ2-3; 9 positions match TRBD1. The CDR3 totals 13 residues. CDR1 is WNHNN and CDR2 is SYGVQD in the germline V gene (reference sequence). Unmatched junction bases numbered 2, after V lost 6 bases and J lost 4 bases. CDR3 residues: CASRGQGSDTQYF. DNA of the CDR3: TGCGCCAGCAGGGGACAGGGTTCAGATACGCAGTATTTT.

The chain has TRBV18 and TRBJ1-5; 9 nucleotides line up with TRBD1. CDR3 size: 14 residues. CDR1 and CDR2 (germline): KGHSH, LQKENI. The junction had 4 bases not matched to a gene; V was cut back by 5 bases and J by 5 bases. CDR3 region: CASSEQGADQPQHF. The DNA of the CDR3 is TGTGCCAGCTCAGAACAGGGGGCCGATCAGCCCCAGCATTTT.

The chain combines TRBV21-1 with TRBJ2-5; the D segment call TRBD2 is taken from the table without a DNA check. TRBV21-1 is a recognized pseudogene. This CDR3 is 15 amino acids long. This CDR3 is CASSSRIGGGKTQYF. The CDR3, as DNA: TGTGCCAGCAGCTCCCGAATCGGGGGTGGAAAGACCCAGTACTTC.

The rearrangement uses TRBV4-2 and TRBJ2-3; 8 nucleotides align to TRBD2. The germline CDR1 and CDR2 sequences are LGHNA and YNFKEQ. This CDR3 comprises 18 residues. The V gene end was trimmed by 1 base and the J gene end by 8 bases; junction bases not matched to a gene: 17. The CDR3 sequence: CASSQADWRGAPGGTQYF. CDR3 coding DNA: TGTGCCAGCAGCCAAGCCGACTGGCGGGGGGCCCCTGGAGGTACGCAGTATTTT.

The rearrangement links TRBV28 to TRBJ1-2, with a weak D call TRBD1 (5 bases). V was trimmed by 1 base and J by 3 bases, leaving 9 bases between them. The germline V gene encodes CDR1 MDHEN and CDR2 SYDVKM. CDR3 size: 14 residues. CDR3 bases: TGTGCCAGCAGTTTATCGGACATCTACTATGGCTACACCTTC. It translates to CASSLSDIYYGYTF.

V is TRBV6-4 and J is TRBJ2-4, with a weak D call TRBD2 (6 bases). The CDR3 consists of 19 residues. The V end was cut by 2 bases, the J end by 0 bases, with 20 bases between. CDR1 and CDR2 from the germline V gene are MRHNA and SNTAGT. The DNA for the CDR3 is TGTGCCAGCAGTGACCCAGGCGGTAGCGGTGCTCTAGCCAAAAACATTCAGTACTTC. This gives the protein CASSDPGGSGALAKNIQYF.

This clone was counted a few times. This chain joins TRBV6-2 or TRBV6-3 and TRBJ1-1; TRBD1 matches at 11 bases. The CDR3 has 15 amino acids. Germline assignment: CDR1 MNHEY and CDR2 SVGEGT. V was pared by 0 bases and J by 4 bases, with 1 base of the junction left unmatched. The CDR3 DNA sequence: TGTGCCAGCAGTTACTCTGGGACAGGGGGCACTGAAGCTTTCTTT. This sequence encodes CASSYSGTGGTEAFF.

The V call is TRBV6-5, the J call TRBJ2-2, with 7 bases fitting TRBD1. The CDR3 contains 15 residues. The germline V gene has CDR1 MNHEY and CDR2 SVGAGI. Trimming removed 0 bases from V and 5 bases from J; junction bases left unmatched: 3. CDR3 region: CASSYSTQGTGELFF. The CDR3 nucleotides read TGTGCCAGCAGTTACTCGACACAGGGGACCGGGGAGCTGTTTTTT.

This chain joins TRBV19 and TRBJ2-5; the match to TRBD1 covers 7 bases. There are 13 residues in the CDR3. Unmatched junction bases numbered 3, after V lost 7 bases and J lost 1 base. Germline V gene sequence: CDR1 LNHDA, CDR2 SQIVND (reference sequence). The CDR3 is CASTTGPQETQYF. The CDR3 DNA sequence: TGTGCCAGTACGACAGGGCCCCAAGAGACCCAGTACTTC. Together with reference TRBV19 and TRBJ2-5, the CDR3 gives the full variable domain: DGGITQSPKYLFRKEGQNVTLSCEQNLNHDAMYWYRQDPGQGLRLIYYSQIVNDFQKGDIAEGYSVSREKKESFPLTVTSAQKNPTAFYLCASTTGPQETQYFGPGTRLLVL.

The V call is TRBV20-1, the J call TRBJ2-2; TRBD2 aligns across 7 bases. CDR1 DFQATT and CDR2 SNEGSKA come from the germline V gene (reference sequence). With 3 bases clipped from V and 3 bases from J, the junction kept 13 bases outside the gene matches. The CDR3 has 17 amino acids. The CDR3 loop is CSASGHPGRADTGELFF. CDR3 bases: TGCAGTGCTAGTGGCCACCCGGGGAGGGCTGACACCGGGGAGCTGTTTTTT.

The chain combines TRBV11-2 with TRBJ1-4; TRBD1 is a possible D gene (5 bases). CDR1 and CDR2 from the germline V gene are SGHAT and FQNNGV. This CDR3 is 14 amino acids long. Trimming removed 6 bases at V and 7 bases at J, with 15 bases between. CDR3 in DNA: TGTGCCAGCAGTCCCCGGGGGTTTGGTGAAAAACTGTTTTTT. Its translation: CASSPRGFGEKLFF.

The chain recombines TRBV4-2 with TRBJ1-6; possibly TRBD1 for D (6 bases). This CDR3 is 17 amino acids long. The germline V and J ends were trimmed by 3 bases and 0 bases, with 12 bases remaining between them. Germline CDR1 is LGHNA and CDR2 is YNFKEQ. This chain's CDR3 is CASSQTGSSSYNSPLHF. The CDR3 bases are TGTGCCAGCAGCCAGACAGGTTCCAGCTCCTATAATTCACCCCTCCACTTT.

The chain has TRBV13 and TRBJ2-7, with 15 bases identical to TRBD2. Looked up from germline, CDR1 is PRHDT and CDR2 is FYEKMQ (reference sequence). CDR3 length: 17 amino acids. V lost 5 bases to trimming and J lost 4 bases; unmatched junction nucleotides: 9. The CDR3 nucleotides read TGTGCCAGCAGCCGACGGACTAGCGGGGGGGTCTTATACGAGCAGTACTTC. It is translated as CASSRRTSGGVLYEQYF.

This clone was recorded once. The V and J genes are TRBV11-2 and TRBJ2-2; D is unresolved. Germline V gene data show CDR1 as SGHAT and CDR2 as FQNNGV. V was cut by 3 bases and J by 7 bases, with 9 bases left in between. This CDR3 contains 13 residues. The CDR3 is CASSFAVDGELFF. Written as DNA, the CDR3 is TGTGCCAGCAGCTTTGCGGTTGACGGGGAGCTGTTTTTT.

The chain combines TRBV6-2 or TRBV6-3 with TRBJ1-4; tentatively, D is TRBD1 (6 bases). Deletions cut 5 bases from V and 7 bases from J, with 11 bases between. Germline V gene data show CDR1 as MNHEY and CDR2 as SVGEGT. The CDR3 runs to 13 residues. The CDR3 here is CASSNGQSEKLFF. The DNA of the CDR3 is TGTGCCAGCAGTAATGGACAGAGTGAAAAACTGTTTTTT.

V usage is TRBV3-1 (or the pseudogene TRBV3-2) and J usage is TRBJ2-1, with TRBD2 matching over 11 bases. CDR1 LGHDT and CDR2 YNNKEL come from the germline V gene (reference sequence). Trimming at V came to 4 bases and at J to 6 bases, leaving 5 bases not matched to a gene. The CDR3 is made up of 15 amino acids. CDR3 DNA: TGTGCCAGCAGCCCTATAGCGGGGGGGCCCAATGAGCAGTTCTTC. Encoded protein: CASSPIAGGPNEQFF.

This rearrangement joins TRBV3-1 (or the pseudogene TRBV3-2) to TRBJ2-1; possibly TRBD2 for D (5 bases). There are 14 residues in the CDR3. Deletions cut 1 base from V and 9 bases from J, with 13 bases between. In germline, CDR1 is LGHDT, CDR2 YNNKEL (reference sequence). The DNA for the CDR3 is TGTGCCAGCAGCCAAGCGTCGGGGTGGGGTGAGCAGTTCTTC. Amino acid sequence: CASSQASGWGEQFF.

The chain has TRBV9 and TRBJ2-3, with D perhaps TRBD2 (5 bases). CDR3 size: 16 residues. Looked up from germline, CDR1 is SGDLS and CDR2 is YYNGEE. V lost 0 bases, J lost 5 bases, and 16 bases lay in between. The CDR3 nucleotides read TGTGCCAGCAGCGTAGCTTCTAGCAGGTCAGGAGATACGCAGTATTTT. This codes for CASSVASSRSGDTQYF.

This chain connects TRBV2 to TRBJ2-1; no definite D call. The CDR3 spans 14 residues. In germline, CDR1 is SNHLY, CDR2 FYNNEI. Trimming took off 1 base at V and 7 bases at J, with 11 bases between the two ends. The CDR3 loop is CASSEGHSKNEQFF. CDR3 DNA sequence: TGTGCCAGCAGTGAAGGCCACAGCAAAAATGAGCAGTTCTTC.

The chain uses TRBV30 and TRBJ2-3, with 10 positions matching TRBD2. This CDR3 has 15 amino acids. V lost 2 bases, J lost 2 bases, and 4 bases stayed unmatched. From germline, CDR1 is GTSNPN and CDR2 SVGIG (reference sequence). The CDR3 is CAWSPGLANTDTQYF. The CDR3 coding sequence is TGTGCCTGGAGTCCGGGACTAGCGAACACAGATACGCAGTATTTT.

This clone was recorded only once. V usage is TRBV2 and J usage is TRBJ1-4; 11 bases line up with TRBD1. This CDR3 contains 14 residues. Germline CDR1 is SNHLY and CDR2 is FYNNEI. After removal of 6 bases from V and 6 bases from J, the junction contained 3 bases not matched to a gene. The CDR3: CASRLGQGDEKLFF. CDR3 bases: TGTGCCAGCAGACTGGGACAGGGGGATGAAAAACTGTTTTTT.

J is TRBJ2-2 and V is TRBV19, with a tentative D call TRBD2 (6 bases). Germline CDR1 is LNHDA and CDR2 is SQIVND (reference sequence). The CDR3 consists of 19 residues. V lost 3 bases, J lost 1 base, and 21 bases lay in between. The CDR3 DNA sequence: TGTGCCAGTAGTATGGGGAGGACTGGCCAGAATGTGAACACCGGGGAGCTGTTTTTT. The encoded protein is CASSMGRTGQNVNTGELFF.

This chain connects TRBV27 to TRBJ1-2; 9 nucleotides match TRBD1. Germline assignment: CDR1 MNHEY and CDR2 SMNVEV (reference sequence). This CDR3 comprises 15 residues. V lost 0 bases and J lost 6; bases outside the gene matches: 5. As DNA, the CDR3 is TGTGCCAGCAGTTTATCGCCGGGACAGGGACATGGCTACACCTTC. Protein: CASSLSPGQGHGYTF.

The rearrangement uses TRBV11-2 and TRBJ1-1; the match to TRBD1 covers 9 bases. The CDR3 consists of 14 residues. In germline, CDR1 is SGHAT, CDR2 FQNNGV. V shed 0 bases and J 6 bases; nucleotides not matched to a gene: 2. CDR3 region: CASSLEDRGAEAFF. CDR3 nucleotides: TGTGCCAGCAGCTTAGAGGACAGGGGCGCTGAAGCTTTCTTT.

CDR3 DNA sequence: TGTGCCAGCAGTGACTCAACGGGGGGCCGGGATGAGCAGTTCTTC. Amino acids: CASSDSTGGRDEQFF. The rearrangement links TRBV6-4 to TRBJ2-1; D is possibly TRBD2 (7 bases). The CDR3 contains 15 residues. Germline assignment: CDR1 MRHNA and CDR2 SNTAGT. The germline V and J ends were trimmed by 0 bases and 8 bases, with 14 bases remaining between them.

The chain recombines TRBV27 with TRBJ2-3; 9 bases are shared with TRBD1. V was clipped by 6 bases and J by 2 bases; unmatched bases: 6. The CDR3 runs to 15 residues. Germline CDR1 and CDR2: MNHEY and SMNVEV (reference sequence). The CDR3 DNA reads TGTGCCAGCAGAGCCGAACAGGGGGCCACAGATACGCAGTATTTT. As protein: CASRAEQGATDTQYF.

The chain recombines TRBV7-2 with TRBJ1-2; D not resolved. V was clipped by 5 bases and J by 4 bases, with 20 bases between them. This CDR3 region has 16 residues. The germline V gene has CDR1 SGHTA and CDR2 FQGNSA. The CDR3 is CASSPREVGVGYGYTF. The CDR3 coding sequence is TGTGCCAGCAGCCCCCGGGAGGTCGGGGTGGGCTATGGCTACACCTTC.

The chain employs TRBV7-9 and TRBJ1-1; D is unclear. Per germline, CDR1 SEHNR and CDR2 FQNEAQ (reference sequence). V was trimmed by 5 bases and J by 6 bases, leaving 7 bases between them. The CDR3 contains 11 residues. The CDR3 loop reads CASSPGPEAFF. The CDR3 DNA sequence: TGTGCCAGCAGCCCCGGTCCTGAAGCTTTCTTT.

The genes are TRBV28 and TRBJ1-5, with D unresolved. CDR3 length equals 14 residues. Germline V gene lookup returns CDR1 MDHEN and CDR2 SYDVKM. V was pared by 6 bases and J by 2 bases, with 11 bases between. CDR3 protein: CASSNLLGNQPQHF. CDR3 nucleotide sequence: TGTGCCAGCAGCAACCTTTTAGGCAATCAGCCCCAGCATTTT.

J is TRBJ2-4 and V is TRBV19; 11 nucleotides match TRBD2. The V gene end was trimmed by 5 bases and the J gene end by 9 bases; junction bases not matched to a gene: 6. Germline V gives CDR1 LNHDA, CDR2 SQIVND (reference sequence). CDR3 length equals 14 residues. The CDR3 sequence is CASSPGTSGVIQYF. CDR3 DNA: TGTGCCAGTAGTCCCGGGACTAGCGGCGTCATTCAGTACTTC.